These T cell receptor beta chains were read from a single sample in a study of follicular helper T cells after annual influenza vaccination. TCRdb keeps only in-frame clones here, not all; method: immunoSEQ multiplex PCR. Among several thousand clones listed, 75% to 90% were seen once. This specimen was CXCR5- memory CD4+ T cells sorted from blood, taken on the day of influenza vaccination. The source of these receptors is an adult who received the influenza vaccine. The CDR3 runs from the conserved cysteine through the conserved F or W. Fields, in order: D gene, V gene, J gene, CDR3 length, clone size, CDR3 DNA, CDR3 protein. The D gene is left open where the match is weak. Only some rows state a clone size, as once, few, many or a class for expanded clones.

d_call: TRBD2
v_call: TRBV25-1
j_call: TRBJ2-1
cdr3_length: 13
clone_size: -
cdr3_nt: TGTGCCAGCGCCGGGACTAGGCGAAGTGAGCAGTTCTTC
cdr3_aa: CASAGTRRSEQFF

d_call: -
v_call: TRBV7-9
j_call: TRBJ2-1
cdr3_length: 13
clone_size: -
cdr3_nt: TGTGCCAGCAGCTCTCGGGCGAACAATGAGCAGTTCTTC
cdr3_aa: CASSSRANNEQFF

d_call: -
v_call: TRBV5-1
j_call: TRBJ1-1
cdr3_length: 12
clone_size: few
cdr3_nt: TGCGCCAGCAGTGACGATTGGGGTGAAGCTTTCTTT
cdr3_aa: CASSDDWGEAFF

d_call: -
v_call: TRBV19
j_call: TRBJ1-5
cdr3_length: 15
clone_size: -
cdr3_nt: TGTGCCAGTAGTATAGATGGGCCTTTATATCAGCCCCAGCATTTT
cdr3_aa: CASSIDGPLYQPQHF

d_call: TRBD1
v_call: TRBV9
j_call: TRBJ2-1
cdr3_length: 15
clone_size: -
cdr3_nt: TGTGCCAGCACCCGATTGGGGACAGGGGAAAATGAGCAGTTCTTC
cdr3_aa: CASTRLGTGENEQFF

d_call: TRBD2
v_call: TRBV19
j_call: TRBJ2-5
cdr3_length: 14
clone_size: -
cdr3_nt: TGTGCCAGTAGTCCCCCGCTTAGCGGGGAGACCCAGTACTTC
cdr3_aa: CASSPPLSGETQYF

d_call: -
v_call: TRBV19
j_call: TRBJ1-1
cdr3_length: 16
clone_size: -
cdr3_nt: TGTGCCAGTAGTATAGACCCTACAGGGAAAAACACTGAAGCTTTCTTT
cdr3_aa: CASSIDPTGKNTEAFF

d_call: -
v_call: TRBV2
j_call: TRBJ2-5
cdr3_length: 10
clone_size: -
cdr3_nt: TGTGCCAGCAGCACAGAGACCCAGTACTTC
cdr3_aa: CASSTETQYF

d_call: -
v_call: TRBV7-2
j_call: TRBJ1-3
cdr3_length: 17
clone_size: -
cdr3_nt: TGTGCCAGCAGCTTAAACTGGTTGGAGGGTCCTGGAAACACCATATATTTT
cdr3_aa: CASSLNWLEGPGNTIYF

d_call: -
v_call: TRBV25-1
j_call: TRBJ2-3
cdr3_length: 16
clone_size: -
cdr3_nt: TGTGCCAGCAGCCGAAGCGGTAGCGGAGGAGCAGATACGCAGTATTTT
cdr3_aa: CASSRSGSGGADTQYF

d_call: -
v_call: TRBV21-1
j_call: TRBJ1-2
cdr3_length: 15
clone_size: once
cdr3_nt: TGTGCCAGCAGCCCCGACCCGGGCCCTATTGGGGGCTACACCTTC
cdr3_aa: CASSPDPGPIGGYTF

d_call: -
v_call: TRBV9
j_call: TRBJ2-2
cdr3_length: 18
clone_size: -
cdr3_nt: TGTGCCAGCAGCGTAGTGGCCGAGGGGACCCATTACACCGGGGAGCTGTTTTTT
cdr3_aa: CASSVVAEGTHYTGELFF

d_call: -
v_call: TRBV5-1
j_call: TRBJ2-3
cdr3_length: 16
clone_size: -
cdr3_nt: TGCGCCAGCCAAAACGGCGCGGGGTTGGGGAGAGATACGCAGTATTTT
cdr3_aa: CASQNGAGLGRDTQYF

d_call: -
v_call: TRBV20-1
j_call: TRBJ2-1
cdr3_length: 11
clone_size: -
cdr3_nt: TGCAGTGCTACGGAAAGGGGTGAGCAGTTCTTC
cdr3_aa: CSATERGEQFF

d_call: TRBD1
v_call: TRBV11-2
j_call: TRBJ1-6
cdr3_length: 18
clone_size: -
cdr3_nt: TGTGCCAGCAGCTCGGGGGACAGGGGGCGGACCTATAATTCACCCCTCCACTTT
cdr3_aa: CASSSGDRGRTYNSPLHF

d_call: -
v_call: TRBV7-2
j_call: TRBJ2-1
cdr3_length: 17
clone_size: -
cdr3_nt: TGTGCCAGCAGCTTAAGGTTCGCGTGGTCCTCGGACAATGAGCAGTTCTTC
cdr3_aa: CASSLRFAWSSDNEQFF

d_call: -
v_call: TRBV4-1
j_call: TRBJ1-6
cdr3_length: 17
clone_size: -
cdr3_nt: TGCGCCAGCAGCCAGCCCACGGGGGGGTCCTATAATTCACCCCTCCACTTT
cdr3_aa: CASSQPTGGSYNSPLHF

d_call: -
v_call: TRBV20-1
j_call: TRBJ2-1
cdr3_length: 10
clone_size: -
cdr3_nt: TGCAGTGCTAGGGGCCGTGAGCAGTTCTTC
cdr3_aa: CSARGREQFF

d_call: -
v_call: TRBV11-3
j_call: TRBJ2-1
cdr3_length: 16
clone_size: -
cdr3_nt: TGTGCCAGCAGCTTAGATCAGGACGGCGGAAGAAATGAGCAGTTCTTC
cdr3_aa: CASSLDQDGGRNEQFF

d_call: TRBD1
v_call: TRBV6-5
j_call: TRBJ1-2
cdr3_length: 13
clone_size: -
cdr3_nt: TGTGCCAGTGCCAGGGGGCTGCAATATGGCTACACCTTC
cdr3_aa: CASARGLQYGYTF

d_call: TRBD2
v_call: TRBV9
j_call: TRBJ2-1
cdr3_length: 14
clone_size: -
cdr3_nt: TGTGCCAGCAGCGATAAGCGGGAACTCAATGAGCAGTTCTTC
cdr3_aa: CASSDKRELNEQFF

d_call: TRBD1
v_call: TRBV18
j_call: TRBJ2-7
cdr3_length: 16
clone_size: -
cdr3_nt: TGTGCCAGCTCACCCAACTCCGGGACAGGGTCCTACGAGCAGTACTTC
cdr3_aa: CASSPNSGTGSYEQYF

d_call: -
v_call: TRBV9
j_call: TRBJ1-6
cdr3_length: 12
clone_size: few
cdr3_nt: TGTGCCAGCAGCGTAGACAATTCACCCCTCCACTTT
cdr3_aa: CASSVDNSPLHF

d_call: -
v_call: TRBV2
j_call: TRBJ1-2
cdr3_length: 10
clone_size: -
cdr3_nt: TGTGCCAGCGATAGACTAGGCTACACCTTC
cdr3_aa: CASDRLGYTF

d_call: -
v_call: TRBV5-1
j_call: TRBJ2-5
cdr3_length: 14
clone_size: -
cdr3_nt: TGCGCCAGCAGCTTGGTAGGGCGCGGGGAGACCCAGTACTTC
cdr3_aa: CASSLVGRGETQYF

d_call: -
v_call: TRBV9
j_call: TRBJ2-3
cdr3_length: 15
clone_size: -
cdr3_nt: TGTGCCAGCAGCGCTAGGGGGGCGAGAAGTGAAACGCAGTATTTT
cdr3_aa: CASSARGARSETQYF

d_call: -
v_call: TRBV14
j_call: TRBJ2-3
cdr3_length: 15
clone_size: -
cdr3_nt: TGTGCCAGCAGCCAAGGTTGGGTGCTCACAGATACGCAGTATTTT
cdr3_aa: CASSQGWVLTDTQYF

d_call: -
v_call: TRBV6-5
j_call: TRBJ1-1
cdr3_length: 12
clone_size: -
cdr3_nt: TGTGCCAGCAGGTCAGGGGTCCGAGAAGCTTTCTTT
cdr3_aa: CASRSGVREAFF

d_call: -
v_call: TRBV29-1
j_call: TRBJ2-7
cdr3_length: 12
clone_size: -
cdr3_nt: TGCAGCGTTGAGGAGGGGGTGGACGAGCAGTACTTC
cdr3_aa: CSVEEGVDEQYF

d_call: -
v_call: TRBV18
j_call: TRBJ2-3
cdr3_length: 12
clone_size: -
cdr3_nt: TGTGCCAGCTCACCGTGGGAAGATACGCAGTATTTT
cdr3_aa: CASSPWEDTQYF

d_call: -
v_call: TRBV7-9
j_call: TRBJ1-3
cdr3_length: 11
clone_size: -
cdr3_nt: TGTGCCAGCAGCCCCCCCAACACCATATATTTT
cdr3_aa: CASSPPNTIYF

d_call: TRBD2
v_call: TRBV6-5
j_call: TRBJ2-4
cdr3_length: 16
clone_size: -
cdr3_nt: TGTGCCAGCAGTTACGGGCTAGCGGGGGCCGGGAACATTCAGTACTTC
cdr3_aa: CASSYGLAGAGNIQYF

d_call: TRBD2
v_call: TRBV5-1
j_call: TRBJ2-1
cdr3_length: 16
clone_size: -
cdr3_nt: TGCGCCAGCAGCTTGGGAGGCGGGGGGACTTACAATGAGCAGTTCTTC
cdr3_aa: CASSLGGGGTYNEQFF

d_call: -
v_call: TRBV19
j_call: TRBJ1-1
cdr3_length: 14
clone_size: -
cdr3_nt: TGTGCCAGTTATCCGGGACTATATAACACTGAAGCTTTCTTT
cdr3_aa: CASYPGLYNTEAFF

d_call: -
v_call: TRBV5-4
j_call: TRBJ2-5
cdr3_length: 14
clone_size: -
cdr3_nt: TGTGCCAGCAGCTTGCGGGACAATAAAGAGACCCAGTACTTC
cdr3_aa: CASSLRDNKETQYF

d_call: -
v_call: TRBV7-9
j_call: TRBJ1-4
cdr3_length: 15
clone_size: -
cdr3_nt: TGTGCCAGCAGCGTAAGGGATGCTTTCGTTGAAAAACTGTTTTTT
cdr3_aa: CASSVRDAFVEKLFF

d_call: -
v_call: TRBV4-1
j_call: TRBJ2-7
cdr3_length: 19
clone_size: few
cdr3_nt: TGCGCCAGCAGCCAGCCCTTCCCCCGCTCCGTTGTTAAACCCTACGAGCAGTACTTC
cdr3_aa: CASSQPFPRSVVKPYEQYF

d_call: TRBD1
v_call: TRBV18
j_call: TRBJ1-6
cdr3_length: 15
clone_size: -
cdr3_nt: TGTGCCAGCTCACTCCCGGACAGGGTTAATTCACCCCTCCACTTT
cdr3_aa: CASSLPDRVNSPLHF

d_call: -
v_call: TRBV9
j_call: TRBJ1-2
cdr3_length: 13
clone_size: -
cdr3_nt: TGTGCCAGCAGCACCGCTTGGAATTATGGCTACACCTTC
cdr3_aa: CASSTAWNYGYTF

d_call: -
v_call: TRBV7-2
j_call: TRBJ1-2
cdr3_length: 14
clone_size: -
cdr3_nt: TGTGCCAGCAGCTTAGCTAGGGCCGCCGCCGGCTACACCTTC
cdr3_aa: CASSLARAAAGYTF

d_call: -
v_call: TRBV19
j_call: TRBJ2-5
cdr3_length: 13
clone_size: -
cdr3_nt: TGTGCCAGTCGACGGGGTGCGATGGAGACCCAGTACTTC
cdr3_aa: CASRRGAMETQYF